Listed here are 16 T cell receptor beta chains from one sample, sequenced in a study of blood T cell repertoires in COVID-19. Sequencing used immunoSEQ multiplex PCR; TCRdb keeps in-frame clones, though not all of them. This table has approximately 92,000 clones, over 80% appearing once. Sequencing was carried out using peripheral blood. These receptors all stem from a man aged 80 or over with acute or convalescent COVID-19.

This sequence joins TRBV3-1 (or the pseudogene TRBV3-2) and TRBJ1-3; D may be TRBD1 (6 bases). The CDR3 length is 15 residues. Germline-derived CDR1 and CDR2 are LGHDT and YNNKEL (reference sequence). Trimming removed 7 bases at V and 1 base at J, with 14 bases between. The CDR3 DNA follows: TGTGCCAGCACCCCAGGACAGTCGTCTGGAAACACCATATATTTT. Translated: CASTPGQSSGNTIYF.

The chain carries TRBV3-1 (or the pseudogene TRBV3-2) and TRBJ1-6; D possibly corresponds to TRBD1 (6 bases). Per germline, CDR1 LGHDT and CDR2 YNNKEL (reference sequence). Trimming removed 0 bases at V and 10 bases at J, with 10 bases between. This CDR3 spans 14 amino acids. The CDR3 here is CASSQEGGSSPLHF. The DNA of the CDR3 is TGTGCCAGCAGCCAAGAAGGGGGTAGCTCACCCCTCCACTTT.

The chain employs TRBV21-1 and TRBJ1-1; the table calls TRBD1, which could not be checked here. TRBV21-1 is a recognized pseudogene. The CDR3 contains 12 residues. The CDR3 nucleotides are TGTGCCAGCAGCAGGGCAGGGCCTGAAGCTTTCTTT. This codes for CASSRAGPEAFF.

The CDR3 DNA reads TGTGCCAGCCAGGCCCCGGCAGACGGAGGACAGCCCCAGCATTTT. This encodes CASQAPADGGQPQHF. The gene calls are TRBV6-4 and TRBJ1-5; no definite D call. With 8 bases removed from V and 7 bases from J, the gap between germline ends came to 21 bases. Germline V gene lookup returns CDR1 MRHNA and CDR2 SNTAGT. The CDR3 consists of 15 residues.

J is TRBJ1-3 and V is TRBV7-2; D perhaps matches TRBD1 (6 bases). Per germline, CDR1 SGHTA and CDR2 FQGNSA. There are 16 residues in the CDR3. Trimming removed 4 bases from V and 0 bases from J, with 13 bases in between. CDR3 loop: CASSSGQLSSGNTIYF. CDR3 nucleotide sequence: TGTGCCAGCAGCTCCGGACAGCTATCCTCTGGAAACACCATATATTTT.

This chain connects TRBV5-1 to TRBJ1-1; 8 nucleotides align to TRBD1. Germline values: CDR1 SGHRS, CDR2 YFSETQ. Trimming took 4 bases from V and 5 from J; bases not matched to a gene: 7. This CDR3 contains 14 residues. In nucleotides, the CDR3 is TGCGCCAGCAGCGTAACAGGGGGTAGGACTGAAGCTTTCTTT. This translates into CASSVTGGRTEAFF.

This chain joins TRBV19 and TRBJ2-2; 10 bases line up with TRBD1. This CDR3 contains 16 residues. The junction had 4 bases not matched to a gene; V was cut back by 4 bases and J by 2 bases. CDR1 is LNHDA and CDR2 is SQIVND in the germline V gene (reference sequence). The CDR3 reads CASSTRDRGNTGELFF. The CDR3 bases are TGTGCCAGTAGTACTCGGGACAGGGGTAACACCGGGGAGCTGTTTTTT.

This chain joins TRBV5-1 and TRBJ2-3; a weak D match, TRBD2 (5 bases). V lost 2 bases and J 6 bases, leaving 13 bases between the germline ends. The CDR3 spans 14 residues. Germline V gene data show CDR1 as SGHRS and CDR2 as YFSETQ. CDR3 amino acids: CASSFQEVVDTQYF. The CDR3 DNA sequence: TGCGCCAGCAGCTTCCAGGAGGTCGTCGATACGCAGTATTTT.

This clone is medium-sized (0.01 to 0.1%) in the sample. The chain joins TRBV2 to TRBJ1-6; TRBD1 aligns across 7 bases. This CDR3 has 14 residues. CDR1 SNHLY and CDR2 FYNNEI come from the germline V gene. Trimming took 6 bases from V and 7 from J; bases not matched to a gene: 6. The CDR3, as DNA: TGTGCCAGCAGGCGACAGGGTGTGAATTCACCCCTCCACTTT. Its translation: CASRRQGVNSPLHF. Using reference TRBV2 and TRBJ1-6 for the parts outside the CDR3, the full variable domain is EPEVTQTPSHQVTQMGQEVILRCVPISNHLYFYWYRQILGQKVEFLVSFYNNEISEKSEIFDDQFSVERPDGSNFTLKIRSTKLEDSAMYFCASRRQGVNSPLHFGNGTRLTVT.

The CDR3 reads CARSPASLDLLQETQYF. The CDR3 coding sequence is TGTGCCAGAAGCCCCGCCTCCTTAGACTTACTCCAAGAGACCCAGTACTTC. The V gene is TRBV5-3, the J gene TRBJ2-5; D remains ambiguous. TRBV5-3 is treated as an ORF (open reading frame) with a function not yet certain. V lost 4 bases, J lost 1 base, and 20 bases lay in between. The CDR3 runs 17 residues.

V usage is TRBV4-3 and J usage is TRBJ1-1; 7 positions match TRBD1. Germline assignment: CDR1 LGHNA and CDR2 YSLEER. J gave up 3 bases and V 3 bases, and 13 bases lay outside the gene matches. The CDR3 is 17 amino acids. The CDR3 protein is CASSQIATGTADTEAFF. CDR3 sequence (DNA): TGCGCCAGCAGCCAGATAGCAACCGGGACAGCGGACACTGAAGCTTTCTTT.

This clone was counted between two and nine times. This chain links TRBV30 with TRBJ2-2; weak D call: TRBD1 (5 bases). Germline V gives CDR1 GTSNPN, CDR2 SVGIG (reference sequence). Deletions cut 3 bases from V and 1 base from J, with 12 bases between. The length of the CDR3 is 15 residues. The CDR3 here is CAWRVRDRNTGELFF. In nucleotides, the CDR3 is TGTGCCTGGAGGGTCCGAGACAGGAACACCGGGGAGCTGTTTTTT.

This chain uses TRBV12-3 or TRBV12-4 with TRBJ2-5; D remains ambiguous. This CDR3 contains 13 residues. Trimming took 0 bases from V and 4 from J, leaving 6 bases between them. For the CDR3, the DNA is TGTGCCAGCAGTTTAGCGCGGCGAGAGACCCAGTACTTC. It yields the protein CASSLARRETQYF.

This chain joins TRBV5-5 and TRBJ1-2; D is unresolved. The germline V gene encodes CDR1 SGHKS and CDR2 YYEKEE (reference sequence). V lost 5 bases and J 4 bases, leaving 15 bases between the germline ends. The CDR3 runs to 14 residues. The DNA for the CDR3 is TGTGCCAGCAGTCACATCGACTCCGGCTATGGCTACACCTTC. Translation gives CASSHIDSGYGYTF.

This clone was counted a few times. V is TRBV13 and J is TRBJ2-2, with TRBD2 as a possible D gene (6 bases). Germline V CDR1 and CDR2: PRHDT, FYEKMQ (reference sequence). The CDR3 runs 15 residues. V lost 5 bases, J lost 1 base, and 11 bases lay in between. The CDR3 sequence is CASSPAGKNTGELFF. The CDR3 bases are TGTGCCAGCAGCCCCGCGGGGAAGAACACCGGGGAGCTGTTTTTT.

The rearrangement uses TRBV5-1 and TRBJ1-6, with D perhaps TRBD1 (5 bases). The germline V gene encodes CDR1 SGHRS and CDR2 YFSETQ. V shed 0 bases and J shed 7 bases, with 11 bases lying between them. The CDR3 length is 15 residues. This CDR3 reads CASSLGGRENSPLHF. CDR3 in DNA: TGCGCCAGCAGCTTGGGGGGACGGGAGAATTCACCCCTCCACTTT.